These 6 T cell receptor beta chains share one sample of origin, sequenced in a study of blood T cell repertoires in COVID-19. The assay was immunoSEQ multiplex PCR, and TCRdb's table has in-frame clones only and misses some. The data hold under 95,000 clones, with less than 90% observed a single time. Sequencing was performed on peripheral blood. All receptors come from a human donor in a cohort sampled during active COVID-19.

This clone showed up just a few times. The V and J genes are TRBV11-2 and TRBJ1-4, with TRBD1 as a possible D gene (6 bases). V was trimmed by 3 bases and J by 3 bases, leaving 11 bases between them. This CDR3 region has 15 residues. Looked up from germline, CDR1 is SGHAT and CDR2 is FQNNGV. CDR3 nucleotide sequence: TGTGCCAGCAGCTTGAGTGGGGGCTCTAATGAAAAACTGTTTTTT. Residues: CASSLSGGSNEKLFF.

The rearrangement uses TRBV5-1 and TRBJ2-1, with a weak D call TRBD2 (5 bases). V dropped 4 bases and J dropped 0 bases, with 11 bases sitting between them. Germline V lookup: CDR1 SGHRS, CDR2 YFSETQ. The CDR3 extends over 15 amino acids. CDR3 DNA sequence: TGCGCCAGCAGCCGGAGGAGCGGCTCCTACAATGAGCAGTTCTTC. This translates into CASSRRSGSYNEQFF.

This chain connects TRBV11-3 to TRBJ2-5; 8 bases align to TRBD2. The CDR3 covers 13 residues. V lost 5 bases to trimming and J lost 4 bases; unmatched junction nucleotides: 3. The V gene's germline CDR1 is SGHNT and CDR2 YENEEA. The CDR3 sequence: CASSPAGGETQYF. CDR3 in DNA: TGTGCCAGCAGCCCCGCGGGGGGAGAGACCCAGTACTTC.

CDR3 region: CASSIYRGLDVNIQYF. Written as DNA, the CDR3 is TGTGCCAGTAGTATATACAGGGGGCTGGATGTAAACATTCAGTACTTC. The genes are TRBV19 and TRBJ2-4; TRBD1 matches 9 bases. The V and J ends lost 2 bases and 6 bases, in that order; junction bases with no gene match: 8. The CDR3 spans 16 residues. The V gene's germline CDR1 is LNHDA and CDR2 SQIVND (reference sequence). The complete variable domain, with remaining parts taken from reference TRBV19 and TRBJ2-4, reads DGGITQSPKYLFRKEGQNVTLSCEQNLNHDAMYWYRQDPGQGLRLIYYSQIVNDFQKGDIAEGYSVSREKKESFPLTVTSAQKNPTAFYLCASSIYRGLDVNIQYFGAGTRLSVL.

The chain carries TRBV5-1 and TRBJ1-1; possibly TRBD1 for D (6 bases). Germline V lookup: CDR1 SGHRS, CDR2 YFSETQ. V lost 0 bases and J lost 3, with 12 bases in between. This CDR3 region has 15 residues. As DNA, the CDR3 is TGCGCCAGCAGCTTGGCACAGGGCGGTTACACTGAAGCTTTCTTT. Translated: CASSLAQGGYTEAFF.

J is TRBJ2-7 and V is TRBV18, with TRBD2 matching 10 bases. Germline CDR1 reads KGHSH; CDR2 reads LQKENI. This CDR3 is 15 amino acids long. V lost 1 base and J lost 4; bases outside the gene matches: 4. The CDR3 spells CASSPRSGRAYEQYF. CDR3 DNA sequence: TGTGCCAGCTCACCACGAAGCGGGAGGGCGTACGAGCAGTACTTC.